This TCR beta chain is drawn from a study of blood T cell repertoires in COVID-19. Study details: COVID-19 samples from acute and convalescent phases originated in the United States, Italy and Spain. Sources were T cells, B-cell-depleted T cells, or PBMCs; the material itself was cDNA or gDNA.

CDR1 and CDR2 from the germline V gene are SNHLY and FYNNEI. This CDR3 has 15 residues. The trim removed 4 bases at V and 8 bases at J, leaving 5 bases unmatched. The authors' processing: Estimation of nucleated cell counts was performed using reference gene primer amplification. TCRdb's table, derived via immunoSEQ multiplex PCR, lists solely in-frame clones and lacks some. The V and J calls and clone size come from that table; D and trimming were worked out from the DNA. The sample includes about 230,000 clones, less than 90% of them seen just once. The sample was peripheral blood. The clonotype originates from a woman in her 70s with active or convalescent COVID-19. V gene TRBV2 combines with J gene TRBJ2-1; 13 nucleotides line up with TRBD2. The CDR3 sequence: CASSGTSGSIDEQFF. The CDR3 DNA reads as TGTGCCAGCAGTGGGACTAGCGGGAGCATTGATGAGCAGTTCTTC.